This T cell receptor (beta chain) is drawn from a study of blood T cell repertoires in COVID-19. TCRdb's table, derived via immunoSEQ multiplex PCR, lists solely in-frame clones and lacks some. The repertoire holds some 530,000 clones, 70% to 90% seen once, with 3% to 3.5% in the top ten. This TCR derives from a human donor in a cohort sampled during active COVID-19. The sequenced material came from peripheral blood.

The CDR3 sequence: CASSEDRFTDTQYF. In DNA form, the CDR3 reads TGTGCCAGCAGTGAAGACAGGTTCACAGATACGCAGTATTTT. V gene TRBV2 combines with J gene TRBJ2-3; possibly TRBD1 for D (5 bases). The CDR3 is 14 amino acids. The V and J ends lost 1 base and 2 bases respectively, with 7 bases between them. Germline V gives CDR1 SNHLY, CDR2 FYNNEI. The full variable domain, completed using reference TRBV2 and TRBJ2-3, is EPEVTQTPSHQVTQMGQEVILRCVPISNHLYFYWYRQILGQKVEFLVSFYNNEISEKSEIFDDQFSVERPDGSNFTLKIRSTKLEDSAMYFCASSEDRFTDTQYFGPGTRLTVL.